What follows are 17 T cell receptor beta chains derived from one specimen sequenced in a study of blood T cells in healthy people across ages (dated by TCRdb to the mid-2010s). The library was prepared using 5' RACE. Sequencing used an Illumina HiSeq 2500. A second roughly 7 to 11 cycle PCR used a sample-barcoded 5' primer and a J-beta primer mix. TCRdb passed the public sequencing reads through fastp at Q25 and MiXCR, retaining productive beta sequences. Each CDR3 protein appears once, grouped with its most common genes and DNA. This sample has about 1.4 million distinct CDR3 sequences in its table, and around 59% of those were observed once. 6.5% to 8% of the sample lies in the top ten. The source material was blood. The receptors derive from a man aged 18 to 29 in good health.

The V call is TRBV4-1, the J call TRBJ2-3; the D is unclear. Per the germline V gene, CDR1 is MGHRA and CDR2 is YSYEKL. The length of the CDR3 is 14 residues. The ends were cut back, 0 bases at V and 2 bases at J, with 6 bases in the middle. CDR3 protein: CASSQERHTDTQYF. The CDR3 bases are TGCGCCAGCAGCCAAGAGCGCCACACAGATACGCAGTATTTT.

The J gene is TRBJ2-5, the V gene TRBV6-1; no firm D call. The CDR3 contains 13 residues. V shed 6 bases and J shed 0 bases, with 8 bases lying between them. CDR1 MNHNS and CDR2 SASEGT come from the germline V gene. The CDR3 sequence: CASSPPHQETQYF. The CDR3 DNA follows: TGTGCCAGCAGCCCTCCCCACCAAGAGACCCAGTACTTC.

The chain joins TRBV29-1 to TRBJ2-6; D gene ambiguous. Looked up from germline, CDR1 is SQVTM and CDR2 is ANQGSEA. V was pared by 3 bases and J by 1 base, with 13 bases between. This CDR3 is 16 amino acids long. CDR3 nucleotide sequence: TGCAGCGTTGAGGTGGAATCGAATTCTGGGGCCAACGTCCTGACTTTC. This encodes CSVEVESNSGANVLTF.

The chain combines TRBV5-1 with TRBJ2-7; 9 positions agree with TRBD1. Germline CDR1 SGHRS, CDR2 YFSETQ. V was pared by 3 bases and J by 5 bases, with 6 bases of the junction left unmatched. The CDR3 is made up of 14 amino acids. CDR3 in amino acids: CASSWGQGVNEQYF. CDR3 sequence (DNA): TGCGCCAGCAGCTGGGGACAGGGTGTTAACGAGCAGTACTTC.

This clonotype turned up a few times. The CDR3 region is CASSQVERSRAFF. The CDR3 coding sequence is TGTGCCAGCAGCCAAGTTGAGCGATCGCGAGCTTTCTTT. The genes are TRBV3-1 and TRBJ1-1; D remains ambiguous. The CDR3 totals 13 residues. Trimming removed 1 base from V and 10 bases from J, with 13 bases in between. Per germline, CDR1 LGHDT and CDR2 YNNKEL (reference sequence).

The chain has TRBV6-2 or TRBV6-3 and TRBJ1-2; TRBD1 is a possible D gene (5 bases). Germline CDR1 is MNHEY and CDR2 is SVGEGT. V lost 8 bases and J 5 bases, leaving 12 bases between the germline ends. The CDR3 sequence is 12 residues long. The CDR3 DNA follows: TGTGCCAGCTTCGGGGAGGGGTATGGCTACACCTTC. Amino acid sequence: CASFGEGYGYTF.

This clonotype has more than one count but fewer than ten. This CDR3 reads CASSQVTGNTGELFF. The DNA for the CDR3 is TGTGCCAGCAGCCAAGTGACAGGGAACACCGGGGAGCTGTTTTTT. The chain uses TRBV14 and TRBJ2-2; D may be TRBD1 (6 bases). Germline values: CDR1 SGHDN, CDR2 FVKESK. The CDR3 consists of 15 residues. V was trimmed by 1 base and J by 1 base, leaving 7 bases between them.

The table lists this clonotype with a few counts. This chain links TRBV12-3 or TRBV12-4 with TRBJ2-5; D uncertain. With 2 bases removed from V and 2 bases from J, the gap between germline ends came to 9 bases. The CDR3 is 14 residues long. The CDR3 loop is CASSLILWQETQYF. The CDR3 bases are TGTGCCAGCAGTTTAATACTGTGGCAAGAGACCCAGTACTTC.

The chain carries TRBV6-1 and TRBJ1-2; 11 bases agree with TRBD1. The germline V gene has CDR1 MNHNS and CDR2 SASEGT. CDR3 size: 18 residues. V was pared by 3 bases and J by 0 bases, with 9 bases of the junction left unmatched. The CDR3 region has the DNA TGTGCCAGCAGTGACCCGGGACAGGGGGTGATAGCTAACTATGGCTACACCTTC. The encoded protein is CASSDPGQGVIANYGYTF.

As concerns this clonotype: A much larger clone is a single base away; this may be a read error. The chain joins TRBV9 to TRBJ2-1; 10 bases match TRBD2. Germline lookup yields CDR1 SGDLS and CDR2 YYNGEE. There are 15 residues in the CDR3. The CDR3 nucleotides read TGTGCCAGCAGCCTCGGACTAGCGGAATACAATGAGAAGTTCTTC. It encodes CASSLGLAEYNEKFF.

The chain couples TRBV4-1 to TRBJ2-5, with D possibly called TRBD1 or TRBD2 (6 bases each). The CDR3 spans 15 residues. CDR1 and CDR2 (germline): MGHRA, YSYEKL. V lost 1 base, J lost 6 bases, and 15 bases lay in between. CDR3 sequence (DNA): TGCGCCAGCAGCCAAGTAAACGGGGGCGGGAAGACCCAGTACTTC. Translating gives CASSQVNGGGKTQYF.

This chain connects TRBV4-1 to TRBJ2-7; D may be TRBD1 (7 bases). The DNA end lines up better with TRBJ2-5; the J call may be wrong. The CDR3 runs to 16 residues. Germline V gives CDR1 MGHRA, CDR2 YSYEKL. CDR3 nucleotide sequence: TGCGCCAGCAGCCAAGACGGAGGGGGCATTACGGAGACCCAGTACTTC. This translates into CASSQDGGGITETQYF.

This clonotype is a singleton in its sample. This chain joins TRBV6-1 and TRBJ2-5, with a weak D call TRBD2 (5 bases). The end of the DNA fits TRBJ2-7 better, so the J call may be wrong. Germline lookup yields CDR1 MNHNS and CDR2 SASEGT. CDR3 size: 14 residues. CDR3 sequence (DNA): TGTGCCAGCAGTGAAGCCCCTCGGGGTTACGAGCAGTACTTC. It translates to CASSEAPRGYEQYF.

The CDR3 sequence: CASSPRSDRTDTQYF. The CDR3, as DNA: TGTGCCAGCAGCCCCCGTTCAGATCGCACAGATACGCAGTATTTT. This sequence joins TRBV12-3 or TRBV12-4 and TRBJ2-3; D remains unclear. The CDR3 is 15 amino acids. Trimming shortened V by 6 bases and J by 1 base, and 14 bases separated the two germline ends.

The chain links TRBV7-2 to TRBJ2-1, with 10 bases aligning to TRBD1. The length of the CDR3 is 16 residues. Germline loops: CDR1 SGHTA, CDR2 FQGNSA. The V and J ends lost 4 bases and 3 bases, in that order; junction bases with no gene match: 6. CDR3 coding DNA: TGTGCCAGCAGCTCTATGACAGGGGGCTTCTACAATGAGCAGTTCTTC. This encodes CASSSMTGGFYNEQFF.

This clonotype was seen a single time. Germline and junction disagree at one end, which may indicate a read error. The chain carries TRBV6-5 and TRBJ1-6; no clear D. Per the germline V gene, CDR1 is MNHEY and CDR2 is SVGAGI. CDR3 length: 13 residues. Here the CDR3 DNA reads TGTGCCAGCAGGCGGACGATTAATTCACCCCTCTACTTT. Protein product: CASRRTINSPLYF.

The chain links TRBV20-1 to TRBJ2-5; TRBD2 agrees at 8 bases. V trimming: 5 bases; J trimming: 11 bases; junction bases outside the gene matches: 16. The germline CDR1 and CDR2 sequences are DFQATT and SNEGSKA (reference sequence). The CDR3 has 14 amino acids. CDR3 coding DNA: TGCAGTGCTCCCGGGGTAGCGGGATACAATGAGCAGTACTTC. Its protein is CSAPGVAGYNEQYF.